These 19 T cell receptor beta chains originate from one sample sequenced in a study of T-cell memory formation after mild COVID-19. From the 5' RACE reads, TCRdb called clonotypes with MiXCR, one entry per CDR3 protein. The table has about 140,000 distinct CDR3 sequences, around 13% seen once. The specimen was PBMCs or a T cell subset sorted from them (not recorded which). Every receptor here comes from an adult woman who had mild COVID-19 (a few samples of this study predate the infection). Cell type and time point are not known.

This clonotype has just a few counts. The rearrangement uses TRBV15 and TRBJ2-4; D is possibly TRBD2 (5 bases). Germline V gene lookup returns CDR1 LNHNV and CDR2 YYDKDF (reference sequence). The CDR3 length is 15 residues. The V end lost 1 base, the J end lost 9 bases, and 16 bases lay between the germline ends. The CDR3, as DNA: TGTGCCACCAGCAGAGCCCGGGATAATAAGGGCATTCAGTACTTC. This sequence encodes CATSRARDNKGIQYF.

This clonotype was counted between two and nine times. This chain uses TRBV20-1 with TRBJ1-6; tentative D call: TRBD1 (6 bases). V lost 3 bases and J 0 bases, leaving 15 bases between the germline ends. The CDR3 totals 17 residues. Germline-derived CDR1 and CDR2 are DFQATT and SNEGSKA (reference sequence). CDR3 sequence reads: CSASGTGPSSYNSPLHF. The DNA of the CDR3 is TGCAGTGCTAGCGGCACAGGGCCCAGCTCCTATAATTCACCCCTCCACTTT.

The chain employs TRBV12-3 or TRBV12-4 and TRBJ1-2; D not certain. Deletions cut 5 bases from V and 4 bases from J, with 11 bases between. The CDR3 sequence is 13 residues long. The CDR3 nucleotides read TGTGCCAGCAGTGCGACGGCGATCTATGGCTACACCTTC. Its protein is CASSATAIYGYTF.

In this sample, this clonotype turned up a few times. The CDR3 coding sequence is TGTGCCAGCAGCTTAGGCTCAGGGTATTCCAGTGAGCAGTTCTTC. Amino acids: CASSLGSGYSSEQFF. The chain has TRBV11-2 and TRBJ2-1; D possibly corresponds to TRBD1 (5 bases). V was pared by 1 base and J by 9 bases, with 16 bases between. The germline V gene has CDR1 SGHAT and CDR2 FQNNGV. This CDR3 contains 15 residues.

The chain combines TRBV7-2 with TRBJ1-1, with TRBD1 identical over 8 bases. The CDR3 loop spans 14 amino acids. With 2 bases clipped from V and 5 bases from J, the junction kept 4 bases outside the gene matches. Per the germline V gene, CDR1 is SGHTA and CDR2 is FQGNSA. The CDR3 DNA sequence: TGTGCCAGCAGCTTACGGGACAGGCCGACTGAAGCTTTCTTT. This translates into CASSLRDRPTEAFF.

CDR3 protein: CASSQGGFGQPQHF. CDR3 nucleotides: TGCGCCAGCAGCCAAGGTGGGTTCGGGCAGCCCCAGCATTTT. This chain links TRBV4-1 with TRBJ1-5, with unresolved D. V lost 1 base and J 7 bases, leaving 11 bases between the germline ends. The CDR3 extends over 14 amino acids. Germline V gives CDR1 MGHRA, CDR2 YSYEKL.

This clonotype was counted between two and nine times. The J gene is TRBJ2-7, the V gene TRBV5-1; 11 positions match TRBD1. The junction had 5 bases not matched to a gene; V was cut back by 3 bases and J by 3 bases. CDR3 length equals 15 residues. In germline, CDR1 is SGHRS, CDR2 YFSETQ. CDR3 nucleotides: TGCGCCAGCAGCTCCGGACAGGGGGCTATCTACGAGCAGTACTTC. It is translated as CASSSGQGAIYEQYF.

This clonotype has a handful of counts. The chain couples TRBV7-2 to TRBJ1-1, with 11 bases identical to TRBD1. The germline gives CDR1 SGHTA, CDR2 FQGNSA. The J segment lost 5 bases and the V segment lost 3 bases, leaving 5 bases of the junction unmatched. The CDR3 is 15 residues long. Written as DNA, the CDR3 is TGTGCCAGCAGCTTCCCCGGGACAGGGGGAACTGAAGCTTTCTTT. It translates to CASSFPGTGGTEAFF. The whole variable domain, remainder taken from reference TRBV7-2 and TRBJ1-1, is GAGVSQSPSNKVTEKGKDVELRCDPISGHTALYWYRQSLGQGLEFLIYFQGNSAPDKSGLPSDRFSAERTGGSVSTLTIQRTQQEDSAVYLCASSFPGTGGTEAFFGQGTRLTVV.

The chain is built from TRBV10-3 and TRBJ2-1; 11 bases are a match to TRBD1. This CDR3 region has 16 residues. The germline CDR1 and CDR2 sequences are ENHRY and SYGVKD. V was pared by 6 bases and J by 4 bases, with 8 bases of the junction left unmatched. Here the CDR3 reads CAISRTGGLTYNEQFF. CDR3 bases: TGTGCCATCAGCCGGACAGGGGGCCTTACTTACAATGAGCAGTTCTTC.

The chain combines TRBV2 with TRBJ1-1, with 7 bases matching TRBD1. This CDR3 is built from 15 residues. V lost 7 bases to trimming and J lost 0 bases; unmatched junction nucleotides: 8. Germline CDR1 and CDR2: SNHLY and FYNNEI. The CDR3 reads CASTATGQMNTEAFF. CDR3 bases: TGTGCCAGCACCGCAACGGGACAGATGAACACTGAAGCTTTCTTT.

A few counts support this clonotype. This rearrangement joins TRBV7-6 to TRBJ1-4; D perhaps matches TRBD1 (5 bases). CDR3 length equals 14 residues. The V end was cut by 5 bases, the J end by 12 bases, with 19 bases between. CDR1 is SGHVS and CDR2 is FNYEAQ in the germline V gene. The CDR3 region has the DNA TGTGCCAGCAGCCTAGAGGATCGGGGGACCCAACTGTTTTTT. This codes for CASSLEDRGTQLFF.

V is TRBV29-1 and J is TRBJ2-5, with TRBD1 as a possible D gene (6 bases). V lost 4 bases to trimming and J lost 1 base, with 7 bases between them. The CDR3 extends over 12 amino acids. Germline loops: CDR1 SQVTM, CDR2 ANQGSEA. The CDR3 DNA reads as TGCAGCGTTGGCAGGGGCCAAGAGACCCAGTACTTC. This gives the protein CSVGRGQETQYF.

This chain uses TRBV12-3 or TRBV12-4 with TRBJ1-2, with 9 bases that match TRBD1. J was trimmed by 8 bases and V by 2 bases; bases with no gene match: 3. The CDR3 has 13 amino acids. DNA for the CDR3: TGTGCCAGCAGTTTAACAGGGGGCGAGGGCTACACCTTC. Protein: CASSLTGGEGYTF.

This clonotype was detected many times. The rearrangement links TRBV27 to TRBJ2-2, with D perhaps being TRBD1 or TRBD2 (5 bases each). CDR1 MNHEY and CDR2 SMNVEV come from the germline V gene (reference sequence). This CDR3 comprises 17 residues. Trimming removed 6 bases at V and 4 bases at J, with 21 bases between. This CDR3 reads CASSRTGRQGATGELFF. Here the CDR3 DNA reads TGTGCCAGCAGCCGGACGGGGCGGCAGGGCGCCACCGGGGAGCTGTTTTTT.

This chain joins TRBV10-3 and TRBJ2-7; no clear D gene. The CDR3 length is 11 residues. V was pared by 4 bases and J by 3 bases, with 4 bases between. Germline V gene sequence: CDR1 ENHRY, CDR2 SYGVKD. This CDR3 is CAISGGYEQYF. The CDR3 DNA is TGTGCCATCAGTGGGGGCTACGAGCAGTACTTC.

The chain combines TRBV7-2 with TRBJ2-7; no firm D call. V lost 4 bases and J lost 3, with 7 bases in between. Per germline, CDR1 SGHTA and CDR2 FQGNSA. The CDR3 runs to 12 residues. CDR3 in DNA: TGTGCCAGCAGCTCTACCCACTACGAGCAGTACTTC. Its protein is CASSSTHYEQYF.

V usage is TRBV9 and J usage is TRBJ2-7; D remains unclear. V gave up 0 bases and J gave up 7 bases, with 11 bases separating them. CDR1 SGDLS and CDR2 YYNGEE come from the germline V gene. The CDR3 extends over 13 amino acids. The chain's CDR3 is CASSVGDGWEQYF. In nucleotides, the CDR3 is TGTGCCAGCAGCGTAGGAGATGGCTGGGAGCAGTACTTC.

This clonotype was detected only a few times. This chain links TRBV6-5 with TRBJ2-2; TRBD1 agrees at 7 bases. Germline assignment: CDR1 MNHEY and CDR2 SVGAGI. The CDR3 extends over 15 amino acids. The V segment lost 6 bases and the J segment 4 bases; nucleotides outside the gene matches: 8. CDR3 amino acids: CASRPDRAGTGELFF. DNA of the CDR3: TGTGCCAGCAGACCCGACAGGGCGGGCACCGGGGAGCTGTTTTTT.

The CDR3, as DNA: TGTGCCAGCAGTCTATACGTCGGGACAACGAACACTGAAGCTTTCTTT. Protein: CASSLYVGTTNTEAFF. V and J are TRBV28 and TRBJ1-1; D may be TRBD1 (6 bases). The CDR3 contains 16 residues. The V end lost 5 bases, the J end lost 1 base, and 17 bases lay between the germline ends. The germline V gene has CDR1 MDHEN and CDR2 SYDVKM.